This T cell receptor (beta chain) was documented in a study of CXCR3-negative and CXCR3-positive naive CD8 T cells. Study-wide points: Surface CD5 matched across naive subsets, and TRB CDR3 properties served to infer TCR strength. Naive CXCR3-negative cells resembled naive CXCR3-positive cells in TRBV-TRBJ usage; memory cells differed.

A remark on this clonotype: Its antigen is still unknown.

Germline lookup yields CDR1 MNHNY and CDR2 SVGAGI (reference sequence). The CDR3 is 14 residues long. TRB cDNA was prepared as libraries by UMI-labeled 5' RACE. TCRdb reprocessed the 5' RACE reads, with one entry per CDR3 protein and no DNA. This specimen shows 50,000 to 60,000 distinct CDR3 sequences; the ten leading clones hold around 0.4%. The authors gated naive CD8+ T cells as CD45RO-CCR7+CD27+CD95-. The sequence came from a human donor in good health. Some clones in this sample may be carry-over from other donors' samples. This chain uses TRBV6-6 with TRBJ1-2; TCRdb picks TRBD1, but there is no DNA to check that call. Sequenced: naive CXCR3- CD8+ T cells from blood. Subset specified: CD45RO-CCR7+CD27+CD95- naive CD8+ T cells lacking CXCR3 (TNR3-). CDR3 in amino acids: CASSYGGSPYGYTF.